These 24 T cell receptor beta chains share one sample of origin, sequenced in a study of read filtering for tumor transcriptome and immune sequencing. Molecular barcoded adaptors covering alpha/delta and beta/gamma chains were used on around 370 ng RNA. TCRdb independently ran MiXCR on the reads; one entry per CDR3 protein. The repertoire consists of about 46,000 distinct CDR3 sequences, with about 20% occurring once and the leading ten covering less than 45%. Sequencing used a population of CD138-negative cells sorted from bone marrow. The receptors derive from a donor at least 40 years old with multiple myeloma.

A note on this clonotype: The germline gene is not matched at one end of the junction; a read error may be the cause. This rearrangement joins TRBV4-3 to TRBJ2-1, with D possibly being TRBD1 (6 bases). The CDR3 is 16 amino acids. The germline gives CDR1 LGHNA, CDR2 YSLEER. CDR3 in amino acids: CTSSQPPWGLTNEQFF. In DNA, the CDR3 is TGCACCAGCAGCCAACCCCCCTGGGGGCTGACCAATGAGCAGTTCTTC.

The rearrangement uses TRBV5-1 and TRBJ1-3, with D unclear. V was pared by 4 bases and J by 0 bases, with 8 bases between. Germline assignment: CDR1 SGHRS and CDR2 YFSETQ. The CDR3 is made up of 14 amino acids. DNA of the CDR3: TGCGCCAGCAGCGCACAACTCTCTGGAAACACCATATATTTT. This gives the protein CASSAQLSGNTIYF.

In this sample, this clonotype turned up many times. The rearrangement uses TRBV3-1 and TRBJ2-7; D gene uncertain. CDR3 size: 17 residues. Germline V CDR1 and CDR2: LGHDT, YNNKEL (reference sequence). The germline V and J ends were trimmed by 1 base and 1 base, with 17 bases remaining between them. CDR3 coding DNA: TGTGCCAGCAGCCAAGTTGCCGGAAGAGCCAGTTCCTACGAGCAGTACTTC. Translation: CASSQVAGRASSYEQYF.

This clonotype occurred many times. The chain employs TRBV29-1 and TRBJ2-3; weak D call: TRBD2 (6 bases). Trimming took 6 bases from V and 4 from J, leaving 14 bases between them. CDR1 and CDR2 from the germline V gene are SQVTM and ANQGSEA. The CDR3 consists of 13 residues. The CDR3 nucleotides are TGCAGCGTAGACGGGAGCTTGCCAGATACGCAGTATTTT. Translation gives CSVDGSLPDTQYF.

This clonotype appeared many times. The chain employs TRBV20-1 and TRBJ2-1; D is ambiguous. Trimming cost V 1 base and J 6 bases, with 4 bases left between them. Germline CDR1 is DFQATT and CDR2 is SNEGSKA (reference sequence). CDR3 length: 11 residues. Here the CDR3 DNA reads TGCAGTGCTAGAGTAATCAATGAGCAGTTCTTC. Protein sequence: CSARVINEQFF.

This clonotype was observed a handful of times. A read error may account for a junction end that differs from germline. V is TRBV2 and J is TRBJ2-5; D call uncertain. CDR3 length equals 13 residues. CDR1 and CDR2 from the germline V gene are SNHLY and FYNNEI. In DNA, the CDR3 is TGTGCCAGCAGGGAAGCAGTCCAAGAGACCCAGTACTTC. This encodes CASREAVQETQYF.

This clonotype was seen ten or more times. This chain links TRBV29-1 with TRBJ2-5; D unresolved. The CDR3 contains 11 residues. The V and J ends lost 3 bases and 1 base respectively, with 3 bases between them. Per the germline V gene, CDR1 is SQVTM and CDR2 is ANQGSEA. CDR3 sequence (DNA): TGCAGCGTTGACCCCCAAGAGACCCAGTACTTC. As protein: CSVDPQETQYF.

Note on this clonotype: A read error may explain this, as a much larger clone is one base away. V usage is TRBV5-4 and J usage is TRBJ2-7; D may be TRBD1 (5 bases). Germline values: CDR1 SGHNT, CDR2 YYREEE (reference sequence). V lost 4 bases and J lost 5, with 10 bases in between. The CDR3 has 12 residues. The DNA for the CDR3 is TGTGCCAGCAGCCCAGGGATCGACGAGCAGTACTTC. The encoded protein is CASSPGIDEQYF. The variable domain in full, with the rest retrieved from reference TRBV5-4 and TRBJ2-7, is ETGVTQSPTHLIKTRGQQVTLRCSSQSGHNTVSWYQQALGQGPQFIFQYYREEENGRGNFPPRFSGLQFPNYSSELNVNALELDDSALYLCASSPGIDEQYFGPGTRLTVT.

This clonotype was detected once. The rearrangement uses TRBV5-5 and TRBJ2-2; no definite D call. The CDR3 loop spans 15 amino acids. Trimming removed 2 bases at V and 1 base at J, with 9 bases between. The germline V gene encodes CDR1 SGHKS and CDR2 YYEKEE (reference sequence). The CDR3 DNA reads TGTGCCAGCAGCTTCACCCGACAGAACACCGGGGAGCTGTTTTTT. It translates to CASSFTRQNTGELFF.

This clonotype occurred many times. CDR3 region: CASRPGPNTEAFF. Here the CDR3 DNA reads TGTGCCAGCAGACCGGGACCGAACACTGAAGCTTTCTTT. The rearrangement joins TRBV7-2 to TRBJ1-1, with a tentative D call TRBD1 (5 bases). Germline V gives CDR1 SGHTA, CDR2 FQGNSA. This CDR3 is built from 13 residues. V gave up 6 bases and J gave up 1 base, with 9 bases separating them.

The genes are TRBV4-3 and TRBJ2-1; the D call may be TRBD1 or TRBD2 (5 bases each). The V and J ends lost 1 base and 6 bases respectively, with 10 bases between them. Germline CDR1 LGHNA, CDR2 YSLEER. The CDR3 extends over 14 amino acids. Here the CDR3 reads CASSQGSRGNEQFF. In nucleotides, the CDR3 is TGCGCCAGCAGCCAAGGTTCGAGGGGCAATGAGCAGTTCTTC.

Note on this clonotype: One base away lies a much larger clone, so this may be a sequencing read error. V is TRBV12-3 or TRBV12-4 and J is TRBJ1-1; D unclear. The CDR3 totals 13 residues. Trimming removed 8 bases from V and 5 bases from J, with 15 bases in between. The DNA for the CDR3 is TGTGCCAGCGTGCGTACGGTGGGGACTGAAGCTTTCTTT. The encoded protein is CASVRTVGTEAFF.

Many counts were recorded for this clonotype. The V gene is TRBV29-1, the J gene TRBJ2-1; TRBD2 matches 9 bases. The ends lost 8 bases at V and 6 bases at J; junction bases unmatched: 5. The CDR3 totals 12 residues. Germline CDR1 is SQVTM and CDR2 is ANQGSEA. The CDR3 sequence is CSSIAGVNEQFF. CDR3 DNA: TGCAGCTCTATAGCGGGAGTCAATGAGCAGTTCTTC.

This clonotype was seen at least ten times. The V and J genes are TRBV28 and TRBJ1-2, with D unclear. The CDR3 totals 15 residues. In germline, CDR1 is MDHEN, CDR2 SYDVKM. The germline V and J ends were trimmed by 7 bases and 1 base, with 16 bases remaining between them. The CDR3 DNA reads TGTGCCAGCAAGGAGGGAGGTACTCATAACTATGGCTACACCTTC. Translation: CASKEGGTHNYGYTF.

In its sample, this clonotype was seen many times. The genes are TRBV6-2 or TRBV6-3 and TRBJ2-2; 7 nucleotides line up with TRBD1. This CDR3 is 14 amino acids long. The germline gives CDR1 MNHEY, CDR2 SVGEGT. V trimming: 6 bases; J trimming: 3 bases; junction bases outside the gene matches: 4. CDR3 amino acids: CASRGTGDTGELFF. The CDR3 DNA reads as TGTGCCAGCAGAGGTACAGGGGACACCGGGGAGCTGTTTTTT.

This clonotype was observed a single time. The genes are TRBV20-1 and TRBJ2-1; D is possibly TRBD2 (6 bases). This CDR3 has 13 amino acids. The germline CDR1 and CDR2 sequences are DFQATT and SNEGSKA (reference sequence). Between the trimmed V and J ends, which lost 8 bases and 6 bases, there was a span of 17 bases. The CDR3: CSSIELALNEQFF. The CDR3 nucleotides are TGCAGTTCTATAGAACTAGCCCTCAATGAGCAGTTCTTC.

The chain has TRBV29-1 and TRBJ2-2; 10 bases line up with TRBD2. The CDR3 has 15 residues. The ends lost 4 bases at V and 2 bases at J; junction bases unmatched: 4. CDR1 and CDR2 (germline): SQVTM, ANQGSEA. CDR3 region: CSVGTSGINTGELFF. CDR3 nucleotides: TGCAGCGTTGGGACTAGCGGAATCAACACCGGGGAGCTGTTTTTT.

Many counts were recorded for this clonotype. V gene TRBV4-3 combines with J gene TRBJ2-2; 10 nucleotides match TRBD2. V lost 1 base, J lost 4 bases, and 9 bases stayed unmatched. The CDR3 contains 18 residues. Germline CDR1 reads LGHNA; CDR2 reads YSLEER. The CDR3 loop is CASSQVPQAGGGTGELFF. The CDR3 DNA follows: TGCGCCAGCAGCCAAGTTCCCCAAGCGGGAGGGGGCACCGGGGAGCTGTTTTTT.

The table lists this clonotype with many counts. The chain joins TRBV6-2 or TRBV6-3 to TRBJ2-3; 11 nucleotides agree with TRBD2. The ends lost 5 bases at V and 9 bases at J; junction bases unmatched: 4. This CDR3 is 13 amino acids long. Germline lookup yields CDR1 MNHEY and CDR2 SVGEGT. CDR3 sequence (DNA): TGTGCCAGCAGTCTGGGACTAGCGGCAACGCAGTATTTT. Amino acids: CASSLGLAATQYF.

This clonotype was seen more than once but under ten times. J is TRBJ2-7 and V is TRBV12-3 or TRBV12-4; D is possibly TRBD1 (6 bases). Trimming took 5 bases from V and 2 from J, leaving 16 bases between them. This CDR3 spans 15 amino acids. DNA of the CDR3: TGTGCCAGCAGTCTGGGGGACACGATAACCTACGAGCAGTACTTC. It specifies CASSLGDTITYEQYF.

On this clonotype itself: A far larger clone is one base from this, pointing to a likely read error. The gene calls are TRBV6-6 and TRBJ2-1, with 10 nucleotides matching TRBD2. CDR1 is MNHNY, CDR2 SVGAGI, per germline (reference sequence). The CDR3 has 17 residues. CDR3 sequence reads: CACSYSSGRYSYNEQFF. For the CDR3, the DNA is TGTGCCTGCAGTTACTCTAGCGGGAGATACTCCTACAATGAGCAGTTCTTC.

Concerning this clonotype itself: A much larger clone lies a single base off, so this may be a read error. It is likely a read error, because the conserved phenylalanine at the end of the CDR3 is missing. The V and J genes are TRBV20-1 and TRBJ2-7, with D unclear. V was cut by 5 bases and J by 0 bases, with 11 bases left in between. Germline-derived CDR1 and CDR2 are DFQATT and SNEGSKA (reference sequence). This CDR3 contains 13 residues. CDR3 loop: CSASPRFSYEQYL. In DNA form, the CDR3 reads TGCAGTGCTTCTCCGAGGTTCTCCTACGAGCAGTACCTC.

This clonotype was seen repeatedly, ten times or more. The chain employs TRBV7-3 and TRBJ2-1; 12 bases are a match to TRBD2. The CDR3 has 16 residues. Germline CDR1 and CDR2: SGHTA and FQGTGA. The V gene end was trimmed by 5 bases and the J gene end by 6 bases; junction bases not matched to a gene: 8. The CDR3 DNA reads TGTGCCAGCAGCATCAGACTAGCGGGAGAATGCAATGAGCAGTTCTTC. It encodes CASSIRLAGECNEQFF.

This clonotype has at least ten counts. This chain links TRBV29-1 with TRBJ2-7, with 7 positions matching TRBD1. Germline V gene lookup returns CDR1 SQVTM and CDR2 ANQGSEA. The length of the CDR3 is 12 residues. The V gene end was trimmed by 8 bases and the J gene end by 2 bases; junction bases not matched to a gene: 6. The CDR3 nucleotides are TGCAGCACCTGGGACAGCACCTACGAGCAGTACTTC. It translates to CSTWDSTYEQYF.